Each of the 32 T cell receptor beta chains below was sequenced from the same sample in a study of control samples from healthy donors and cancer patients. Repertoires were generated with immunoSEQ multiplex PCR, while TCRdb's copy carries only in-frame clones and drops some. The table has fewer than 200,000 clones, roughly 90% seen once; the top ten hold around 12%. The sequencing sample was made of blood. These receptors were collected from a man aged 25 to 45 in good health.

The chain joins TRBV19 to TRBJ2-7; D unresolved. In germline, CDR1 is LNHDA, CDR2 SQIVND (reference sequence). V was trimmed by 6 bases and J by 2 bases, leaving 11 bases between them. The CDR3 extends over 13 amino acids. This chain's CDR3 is CASSPTGTYEQYF. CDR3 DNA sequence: TGTGCCAGTAGCCCCACTGGAACCTACGAGCAGTACTTC. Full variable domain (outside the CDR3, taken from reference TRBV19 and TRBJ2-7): DGGITQSPKYLFRKEGQNVTLSCEQNLNHDAMYWYRQDPGQGLRLIYYSQIVNDFQKGDIAEGYSVSREKKESFPLTVTSAQKNPTAFYLCASSPTGTYEQYFGPGTRLTVT.

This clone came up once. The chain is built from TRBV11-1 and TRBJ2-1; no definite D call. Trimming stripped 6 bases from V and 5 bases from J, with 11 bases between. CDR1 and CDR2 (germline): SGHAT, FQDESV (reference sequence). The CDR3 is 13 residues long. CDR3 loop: CASSPRVNNEQFF. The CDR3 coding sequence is TGTGCCAGCAGTCCAAGGGTGAACAATGAGCAGTTCTTC.

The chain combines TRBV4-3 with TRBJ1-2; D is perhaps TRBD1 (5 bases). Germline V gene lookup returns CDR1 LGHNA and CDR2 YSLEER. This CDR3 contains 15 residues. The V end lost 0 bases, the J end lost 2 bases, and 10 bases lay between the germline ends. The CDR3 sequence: CASSQDQPGNYGYTF. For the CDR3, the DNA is TGCGCCAGCAGCCAAGATCAACCAGGGAACTATGGCTACACCTTC.

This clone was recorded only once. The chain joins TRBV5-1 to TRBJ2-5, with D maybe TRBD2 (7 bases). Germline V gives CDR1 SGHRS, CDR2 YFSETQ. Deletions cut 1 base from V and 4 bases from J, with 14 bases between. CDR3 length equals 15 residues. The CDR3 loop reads CASSLPLGGRETQYF. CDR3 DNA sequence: TGCGCCAGCAGCTTGCCCCTGGGGGGGCGAGAGACCCAGTACTTC.

The CDR3, as DNA: TGTGCCAGTATCGGGGACCGACAGGGCCAGCATTTT. Translated: CASIGDRQGQHF. The chain employs TRBV19 and TRBJ1-5; TRBD1 matches at 7 bases. The CDR3 runs 12 residues. V was pared by 7 bases and J by 12 bases, with 9 bases of the junction left unmatched. Germline CDR1 reads LNHDA; CDR2 reads SQIVND (reference sequence).

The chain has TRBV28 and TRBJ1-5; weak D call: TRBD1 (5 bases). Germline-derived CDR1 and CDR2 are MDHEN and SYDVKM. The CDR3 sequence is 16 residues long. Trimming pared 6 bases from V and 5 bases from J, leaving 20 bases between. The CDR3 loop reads CASSRIYRTDHQPQHF. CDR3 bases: TGTGCCAGCAGCCGGATTTACAGGACGGACCATCAGCCCCAGCATTTT.

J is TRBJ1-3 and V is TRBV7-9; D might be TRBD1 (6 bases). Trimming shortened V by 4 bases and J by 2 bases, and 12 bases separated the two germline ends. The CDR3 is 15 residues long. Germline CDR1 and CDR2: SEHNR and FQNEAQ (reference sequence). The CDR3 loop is CASSWTEVPGNTIYF. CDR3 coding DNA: TGTGCCAGCAGCTGGACAGAAGTACCTGGAAACACCATATATTTT.

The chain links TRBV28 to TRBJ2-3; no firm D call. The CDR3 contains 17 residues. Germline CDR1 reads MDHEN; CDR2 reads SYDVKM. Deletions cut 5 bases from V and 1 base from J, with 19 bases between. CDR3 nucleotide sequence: TGTGCCAGCAGTACACGACAAAGCTTTACCCGCACAGATACGCAGTATTTT. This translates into CASSTRQSFTRTDTQYF.

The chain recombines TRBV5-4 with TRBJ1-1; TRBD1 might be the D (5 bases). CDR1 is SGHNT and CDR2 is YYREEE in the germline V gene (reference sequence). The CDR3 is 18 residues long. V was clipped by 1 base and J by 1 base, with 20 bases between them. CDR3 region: CASSLTGLGDTKNTEAFF. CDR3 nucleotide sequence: TGTGCCAGCAGCTTGACAGGATTGGGCGATACAAAGAACACTGAAGCTTTCTTT.

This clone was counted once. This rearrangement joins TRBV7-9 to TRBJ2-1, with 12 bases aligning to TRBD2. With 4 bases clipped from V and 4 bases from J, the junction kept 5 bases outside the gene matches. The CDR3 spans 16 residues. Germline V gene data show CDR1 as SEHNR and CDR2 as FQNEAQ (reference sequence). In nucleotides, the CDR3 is TGTGCCAGCAGCTCCCTAGCGGGGGGGTTTTACAATGAGCAGTTCTTC. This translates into CASSSLAGGFYNEQFF.

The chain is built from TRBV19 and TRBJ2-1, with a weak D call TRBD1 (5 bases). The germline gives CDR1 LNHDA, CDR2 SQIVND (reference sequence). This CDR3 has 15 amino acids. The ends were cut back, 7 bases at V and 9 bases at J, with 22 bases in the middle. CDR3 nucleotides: TGTGCCAGTAATTGGGGTCCAGGGTGGGAAGGTGAGCAGTTCTTC. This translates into CASNWGPGWEGEQFF.

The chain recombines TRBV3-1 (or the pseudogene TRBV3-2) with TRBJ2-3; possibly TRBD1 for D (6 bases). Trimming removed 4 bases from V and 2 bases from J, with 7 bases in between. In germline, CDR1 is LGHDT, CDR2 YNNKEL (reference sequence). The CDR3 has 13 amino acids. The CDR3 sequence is CASSPGDTDTQYF. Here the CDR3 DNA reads TGTGCCAGCAGCCCAGGGGACACAGATACGCAGTATTTT.

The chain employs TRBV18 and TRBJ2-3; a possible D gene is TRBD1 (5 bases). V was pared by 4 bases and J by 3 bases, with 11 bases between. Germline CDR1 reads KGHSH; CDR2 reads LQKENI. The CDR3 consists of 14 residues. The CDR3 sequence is CASSQGIRTDTQYF. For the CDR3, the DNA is TGTGCCAGCTCACAGGGGATTCGGACAGATACGCAGTATTTT.

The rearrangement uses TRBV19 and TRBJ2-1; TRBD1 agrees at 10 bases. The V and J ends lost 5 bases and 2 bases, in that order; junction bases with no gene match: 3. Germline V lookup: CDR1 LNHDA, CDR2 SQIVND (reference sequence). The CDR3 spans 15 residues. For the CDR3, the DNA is TGTGCCAGTAGTTGGACAGGGGGACCCTACAATGAGCAGTTCTTC. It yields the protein CASSWTGGPYNEQFF.

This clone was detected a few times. CDR3 in amino acids: CASSLTDLAKNIQYF. The CDR3 DNA sequence: TGTGCCAGCAGCTTAACAGATCTAGCCAAAAACATTCAGTACTTC. The V gene is TRBV7-9, the J gene TRBJ2-4, with unresolved D. V was cut by 2 bases and J by 0 bases, with 8 bases left in between. Germline V CDR1 and CDR2: SEHNR, FQNEAQ (reference sequence). The CDR3 sequence is 15 residues long.

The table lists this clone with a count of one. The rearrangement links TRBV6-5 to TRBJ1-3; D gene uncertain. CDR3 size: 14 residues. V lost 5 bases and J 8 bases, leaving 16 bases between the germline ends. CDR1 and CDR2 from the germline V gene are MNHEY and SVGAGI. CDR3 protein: CASSPPRGSDTIYF. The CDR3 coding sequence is TGTGCCAGCAGTCCCCCGCGGGGTTCGGACACCATATATTTT.

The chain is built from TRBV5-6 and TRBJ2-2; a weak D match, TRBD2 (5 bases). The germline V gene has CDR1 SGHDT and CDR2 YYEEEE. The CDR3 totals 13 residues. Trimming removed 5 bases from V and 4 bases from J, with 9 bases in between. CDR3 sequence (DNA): TGTGCCAGCAGTGGACTGATCACCGGGGAGCTGTTTTTT. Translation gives CASSGLITGELFF.

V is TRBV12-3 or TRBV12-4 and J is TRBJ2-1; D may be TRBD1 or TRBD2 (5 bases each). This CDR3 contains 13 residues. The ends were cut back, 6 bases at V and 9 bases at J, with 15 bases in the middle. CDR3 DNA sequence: TGTGCCAGCAGACTGGGGGACGGATTTGAGCAGTTCTTC. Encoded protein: CASRLGDGFEQFF.

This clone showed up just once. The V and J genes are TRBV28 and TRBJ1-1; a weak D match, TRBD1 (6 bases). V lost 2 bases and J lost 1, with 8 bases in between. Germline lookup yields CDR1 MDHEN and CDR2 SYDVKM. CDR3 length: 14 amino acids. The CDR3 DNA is TGTGCCAGCAGTTTAATACAGGGGAACACTGAAGCTTTCTTT. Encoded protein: CASSLIQGNTEAFF. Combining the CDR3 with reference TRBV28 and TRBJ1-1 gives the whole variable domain DVKVTQSSRYLVKRTGEKVFLECVQDMDHENMFWYRQDPGLGLRLIYFSYDVKMKEKGDIPEGYSVSREKKERFSLILESASTNQTSMYLCASSLIQGNTEAFFGQGTRLTVV.

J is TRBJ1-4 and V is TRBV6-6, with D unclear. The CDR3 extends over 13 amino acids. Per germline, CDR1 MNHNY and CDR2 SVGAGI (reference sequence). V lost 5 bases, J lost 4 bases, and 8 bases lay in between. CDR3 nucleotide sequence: TGTGCCAGCAGTAACCCTGGTAATGAAAAACTGTTTTTT. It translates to CASSNPGNEKLFF.

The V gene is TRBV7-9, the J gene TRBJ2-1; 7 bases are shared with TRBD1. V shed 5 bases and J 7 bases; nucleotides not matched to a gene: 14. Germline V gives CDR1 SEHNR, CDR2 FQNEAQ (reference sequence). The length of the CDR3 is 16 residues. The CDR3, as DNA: TGTGCCAGCAGCGAGAGACAGGGCGTGGGTTCAAATGAGCAGTTCTTC. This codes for CASSERQGVGSNEQFF.

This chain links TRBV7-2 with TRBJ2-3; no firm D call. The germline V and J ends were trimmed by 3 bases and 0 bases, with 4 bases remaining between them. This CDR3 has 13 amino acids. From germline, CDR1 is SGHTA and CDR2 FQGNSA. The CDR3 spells CASSFASTDTQYF. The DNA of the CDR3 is TGTGCCAGCAGCTTTGCTAGCACAGATACGCAGTATTTT.

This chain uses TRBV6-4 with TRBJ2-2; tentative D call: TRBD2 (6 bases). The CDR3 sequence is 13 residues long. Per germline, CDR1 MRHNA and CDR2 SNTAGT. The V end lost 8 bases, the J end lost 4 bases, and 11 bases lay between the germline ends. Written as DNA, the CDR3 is TGTGCCAGCCGGGCGGGAATCACCGGGGAGCTGTTTTTT. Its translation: CASRAGITGELFF.

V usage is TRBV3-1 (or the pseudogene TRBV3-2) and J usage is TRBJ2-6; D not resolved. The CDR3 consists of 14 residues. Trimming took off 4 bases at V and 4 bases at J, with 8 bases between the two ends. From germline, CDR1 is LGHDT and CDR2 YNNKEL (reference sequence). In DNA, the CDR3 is TGTGCCAGCAGCCCGGCTGGAGGGGCCAACGTCCTGACTTTC. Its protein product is CASSPAGGANVLTF.

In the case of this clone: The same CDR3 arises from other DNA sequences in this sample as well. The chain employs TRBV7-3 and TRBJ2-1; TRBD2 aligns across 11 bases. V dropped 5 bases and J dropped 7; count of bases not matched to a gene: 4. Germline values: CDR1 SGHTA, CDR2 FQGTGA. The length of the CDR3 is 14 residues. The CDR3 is CASSTSGGRNEQFF. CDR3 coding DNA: TGTGCCAGCAGCACTAGCGGGGGCCGTAATGAGCAGTTCTTC.

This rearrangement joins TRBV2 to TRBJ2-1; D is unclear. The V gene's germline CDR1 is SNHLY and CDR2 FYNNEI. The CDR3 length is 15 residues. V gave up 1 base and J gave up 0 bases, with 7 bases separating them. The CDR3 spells CASSEEMSSYNEQFF. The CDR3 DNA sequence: TGTGCCAGCAGTGAAGAGATGAGCTCCTACAATGAGCAGTTCTTC.

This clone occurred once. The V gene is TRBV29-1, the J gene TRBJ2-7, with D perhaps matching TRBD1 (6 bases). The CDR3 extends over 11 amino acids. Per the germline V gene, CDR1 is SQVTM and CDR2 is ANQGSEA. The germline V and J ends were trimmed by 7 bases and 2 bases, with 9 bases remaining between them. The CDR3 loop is CSATGTYEQYF. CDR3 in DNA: TGCAGCGCCACAGGGACCTACGAGCAGTACTTC.

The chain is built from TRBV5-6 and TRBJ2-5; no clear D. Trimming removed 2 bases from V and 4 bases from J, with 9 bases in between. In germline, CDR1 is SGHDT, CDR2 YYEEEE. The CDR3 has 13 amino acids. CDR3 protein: CASSFQALETQYF. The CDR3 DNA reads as TGTGCCAGCAGCTTTCAAGCTCTAGAGACCCAGTACTTC.

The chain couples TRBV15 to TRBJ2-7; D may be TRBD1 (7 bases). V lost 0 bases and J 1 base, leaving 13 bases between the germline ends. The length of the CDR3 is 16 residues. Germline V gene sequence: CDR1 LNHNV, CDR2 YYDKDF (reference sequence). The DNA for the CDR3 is TGTGCCACCAGCAGAGATCGGGCAGGGGGGTCCTACGAGCAGTACTTC. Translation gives CATSRDRAGGSYEQYF. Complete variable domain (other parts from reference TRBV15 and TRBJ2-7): DAMVIQNPRYQVTQFGKPVTLSCSQTLNHNVMYWYQQKSSQAPKLLFHYYDKDFNNEADTPDNFQSRRPNTSFCFLDIRSPGLGDTAMYLCATSRDRAGGSYEQYFGPGTRLTVT.

Here the CDR3 DNA reads TGTGCCAGCAGCAAAAAAGGCACAGATACGCAGTATTTT. The encoded protein is CASSKKGTDTQYF. This chain connects TRBV21-1 to TRBJ2-3. TRBV21-1 is classified as a pseudogene. The length of the CDR3 is 13 residues.

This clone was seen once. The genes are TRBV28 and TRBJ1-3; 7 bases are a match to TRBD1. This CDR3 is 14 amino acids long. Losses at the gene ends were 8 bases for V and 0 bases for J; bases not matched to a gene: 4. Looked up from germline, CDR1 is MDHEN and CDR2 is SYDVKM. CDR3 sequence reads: CASLQGDSGNTIYF. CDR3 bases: TGTGCCAGCCTTCAGGGGGACTCTGGAAACACCATATATTTT.

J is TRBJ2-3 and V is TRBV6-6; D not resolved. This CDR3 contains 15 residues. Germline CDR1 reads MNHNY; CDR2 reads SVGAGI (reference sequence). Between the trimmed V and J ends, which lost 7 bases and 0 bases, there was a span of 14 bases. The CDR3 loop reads CASKKKVVSTDTQYF. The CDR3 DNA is TGTGCCAGCAAAAAAAAGGTAGTTAGCACAGATACGCAGTATTTT.